This T cell receptor (beta chain) was retrieved from a study of beta chain features in type 1 diabetes (dated 2018 in TCRdb). Background for the entire study: Patients and healthy donors did not differ in mean age, gender distribution, total cell number or subset yield. Regulatory and stem cell-like memory subsets were isolated from only 8 patients and roughly eight healthy donors, whereas naive and central memory subsets came from all 28 donors. Across all samples, about 110 million sorted cells were examined, and cell number per subset correlated strongly with RNA yield. In the study, TCRB repertoires of sorted circulating CD4+ T cell subsets from recently diagnosed type 1 diabetes patients were compared with those of matched healthy donors.

As concerns this clone: This receptor's antigen is unknown. No quality values exist for individual bases; no much larger clone is one base distant.

Including the terminal cysteine and phenylalanine, the CDR3 comprises 15 residues. CDR3 DNA only is kept here, 45 bases in frame from base 1. A distance of 8 bases separates the germline ends of V and J, which lose 0 bases and 2 bases respectively. Via the germline V gene, CDR1 is ENHRY and CDR2 SYGVKD. A single peripheral blood draw of approximately 110 mL on average was collected from each donor into heparinised tubes. A BD FACSAria II and a panel including CD45RO, CCR7, CD25, CD127, CD95 and CD27 were used to sort naive, central memory, regulatory and stem cell-like memory CD4+ T cells. A purity above 95% was achieved for all sorted populations. PBMCs were isolated right away by Lymphoprep density gradient centrifugation and were stained directly, without culture. To minimize batch effects, samples were stained and sorted in pairs, one healthy donor with one patient per experiment. All of the isolated RNA was reverse transcribed with the High Capacity cDNA Reverse Transcription Kit, so expressed TCRB transcripts were sequenced. Deep immunoSEQ sequencing was applied to naive, central memory and regulatory T cell samples, giving an average of roughly 3.5 million total reads per sample. Sorted cells were lysed in RLT buffer, and RNA was extracted using DNase-treated RNeasy Micro or Mini kits according to cell number. To prevent cross-contamination, every cell subset was processed on its own, while patient and healthy donor samples were processed together. TCRB sequences were amplified from cDNA with the immunoSEQ multiplex PCR, producing 87-bp fragments spanning the CDR3 region. Amplicons were sequenced on the Illumina HiSeq platform. Per the authors' processing: PCR bias was corrected computationally using synthetic template baselines, and reads within Hamming distance 2 were collapsed, with unmergeable singletons discarded. Reads were aligned against IMGT to assign V, D and J genes, CDR3 length and insertions or deletions at six rearrangement sites. Within each subset, clonotype counts were normalized to sorted cell number, and only after that were true diversity and Gini coefficients computed with the tcR R package. The overlap coefficient, calculated on TCRB nucleotide sequences, was used to quantify repertoire sharing. Out-of-frame TCRB sequences from naive cells were analyzed to stand in for the pre-selection repertoire. Entries here come from immuneACCESS through TCRdb and include only in-frame sequences with V and J called. Some clones fail to appear in such tables; in the studies checked, an unresolved V gene covers under half of the shortfall, and the cause of the remainder is unknown. That table is the source of V, J and clone size, and D and trimming were worked out from the DNA. This sample holds some 250,000 clones; about 15% were observed only once. The ten largest clones take up around 0.019% of the sample.

What the authors observed across the whole study: Because the HLA sub-analyses included only small numbers of individuals, any influence of HLA type on TCRB rearrangement was left unresolved. Naive, central memory and regulatory TCRB repertoires appeared to be more alike among patients than among healthy donors. Sequencing cDNA rather than genomic DNA could over-represent highly expressing activated cells, although activation and CD3 levels did not differ between groups. Shorter templates might have been favored by PCR, but patient and control samples were amplified and corrected together, so both groups would have been affected equally by any skew. A moderate but significant shortening of TCRB CDR3 length was observed in type 1 diabetes patients in all four CD4+ subsets. At VDJ recombination sites, patients with type 1 diabetes made fewer insertions and deleted more nucleotides, a pattern implying thymic rearrangement abnormalities.

The V and J segments used are TRBV10-3 and TRBJ1-3; the D segment cannot be called with confidence. The sequence was collected from a man aged 25 to 45 with type 1 diabetes. Specimen: naive CD4+ T cells from blood. The cell subset or site label, read with the paper, signifies: true naive CD4+ T cells. The CDR3 protein: CAISESWAAGNTIYF. The bases are TGTGCCATCAGTGAGTCTTGGGCAGCTGGAAACACCATATATTTT.